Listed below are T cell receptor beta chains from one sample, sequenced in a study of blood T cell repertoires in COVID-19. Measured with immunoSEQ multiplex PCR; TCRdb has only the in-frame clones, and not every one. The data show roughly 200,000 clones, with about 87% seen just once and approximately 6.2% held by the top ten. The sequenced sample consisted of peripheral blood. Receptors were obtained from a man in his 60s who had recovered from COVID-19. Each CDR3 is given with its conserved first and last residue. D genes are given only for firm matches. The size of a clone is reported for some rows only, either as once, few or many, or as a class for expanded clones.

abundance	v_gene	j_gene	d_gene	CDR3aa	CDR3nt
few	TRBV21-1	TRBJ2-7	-	CASSNDSCFTYEQYF	TGTGCCAGCAGCAATGACAGCTGCTTTACCTACGAGCAGTACTTC
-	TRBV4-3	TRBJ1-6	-	CASSQGSVAGASSYNSPLHF	TGCGCCAGCAGCCAAGGGTCCGTCGCAGGGGCTAGCTCCTATAATTCACCCCTCCACTTT
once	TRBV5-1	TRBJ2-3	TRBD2	CASSGTSGSLGTDTQYF	TGCGCCAGCAGCGGGACTAGCGGGAGCTTGGGCACAGATACGCAGTATTTT
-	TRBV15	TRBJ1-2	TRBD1	CATSRVRGRTYGYTF	TGTGCCACCAGCAGAGTAAGGGGGCGCACCTATGGCTACACCTTC
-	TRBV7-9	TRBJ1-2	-	CASSLAPIYGYTF	TGTGCCAGCAGCTTAGCGCCTATATATGGCTACACCTTC
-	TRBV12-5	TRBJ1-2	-	CASAPGDYGYTF	TGTGCTAGTGCACCAGGGGACTATGGCTACACCTTC
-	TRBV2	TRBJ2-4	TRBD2	CASGLAEAKNIQYF	TGTGCCAGCGGACTAGCGGAAGCCAAAAACATTCAGTACTTC
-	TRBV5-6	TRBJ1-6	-	CASSSQGMGSPLHF	TGTGCCAGCAGCTCCCAGGGTATGGGTTCACCCCTCCACTTT
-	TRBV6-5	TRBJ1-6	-	CASSSAGPNSPLHF	TGTGCCAGCAGTTCGGCAGGGCCCAATTCACCCCTCCACTTT
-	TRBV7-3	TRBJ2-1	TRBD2	CASSPPGGSYNEQFF	TGTGCCAGCAGCCCCCCGGGGGGTTCCTACAATGAGCAGTTCTTC
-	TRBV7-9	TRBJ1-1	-	CASSPREGWTEAFF	TGTGCCAGCAGTCCAAGAGAGGGATGGACTGAAGCTTTCTTT
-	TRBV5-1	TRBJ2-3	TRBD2	CASSPTTSGGTDTQYF	TGCGCCAGCAGCCCTACGACTAGCGGGGGCACAGATACGCAGTATTTT
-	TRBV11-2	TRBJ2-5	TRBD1	CASSLGQGFETQYF	TGTGCCAGCAGCTTAGGACAGGGTTTTGAGACCCAGTACTTC
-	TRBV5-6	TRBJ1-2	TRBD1	CASSVMGQGNYGYTF	TGTGCCAGCAGTGTCATGGGACAGGGAAACTATGGCTACACCTTC
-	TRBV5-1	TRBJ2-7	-	CASSVKGIPAGEQYF	TGCGCCAGCAGCGTTAAGGGGATCCCCGCAGGGGAGCAGTACTTC
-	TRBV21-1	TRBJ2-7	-	CATRAGVNNEQYF	TGTGCCACCCGGGCGGGAGTTAACAACGAGCAGTACTTC
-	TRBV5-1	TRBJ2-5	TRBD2	CASSFGTSGGETQYF	TGCGCCAGCAGCTTCGGGACTAGCGGGGGAGAGACCCAGTACTTC
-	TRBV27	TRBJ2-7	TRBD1	CASSRLGQDPTGAYEQYF	TGTGCCAGCAGTCGGCTCGGACAGGACCCCACCGGGGCCTACGAGCAGTACTTC
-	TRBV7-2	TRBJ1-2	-	CASSLVSLNYGYTF	TGTGCCAGCAGCTTAGTCTCCTTGAACTATGGCTACACCTTC
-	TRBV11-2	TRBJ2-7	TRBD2	CASSLGVGVAGISYEQYF	TGTGCCAGCAGCTTAGGGGTGGGAGTAGCGGGTATCTCCTACGAGCAGTACTTC
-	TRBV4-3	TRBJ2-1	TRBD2	CASSQDPQRGSNEQFF	TGCGCCAGCAGCCAAGACCCCCAGCGGGGTAGCAATGAGCAGTTCTTC
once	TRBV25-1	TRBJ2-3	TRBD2	CASSPAGGTDTQYF	TGTGCCAGCAGTCCGGCGGGAGGCACAGATACGCAGTATTTT